This paragraph reports one T cell receptor (beta chain). Using immunoSEQ multiplex PCR, the repertoire was profiled, and TCRdb retains in-frame clones only, with some absent. The sample has roughly 230,000 clones; about 91% are singletons. Trimming took 4 bases from V and 8 from J, leaving 6 bases between them. CDR1 is SGHDT and CDR2 is YYEEEE in the germline V gene. There are 11 residues in the CDR3. The sample originates from a study of blood T cell repertoires in COVID-19. Study at large: In each case, the material was cDNA or gDNA derived from T cells, B-cell-depleted T cells, or PBMCs.

This receptor was obtained from a woman between 40 and 50 years old who had recovered from COVID-19. Sequencing input: peripheral blood. The chain recombines TRBV5-6 with TRBJ1-4; no clear D. CDR3 bases: TGTGCCAGCAGCAGCCCCGAAAAACTGTTTTTT. This encodes CASSSPEKLFF.